One and the same sample provided the 16 T cell receptor beta chains below, sequenced in a study of blood T cells in healthy people across ages. Next came a second PCR, run for about 7 to 12 cycles, which used a sample-barcoded 5' primer along with a J-beta primer mix. TCRdb reanalysed the 5' RACE reads using MiXCR and keeps one entry per CDR3 protein. Here the sample spans some 370,000 distinct CDR3 sequences, 45% to 60% being singletons. What was sequenced was blood. Receptor source: a man aged 55 to 70 in good health.

The V and J genes are TRBV28 and TRBJ2-5; 8 bases map to TRBD2. CDR3 length: 13 residues. The germline V gene encodes CDR1 MDHEN and CDR2 SYDVKM. J lost 11 bases, V lost 6 bases, and 11 bases had no gene match. The CDR3, as DNA: TGTGCCAGCAGCGTGACTAGCGTGGTAGAGCAGTACTTC. Translating gives CASSVTSVVEQYF. The entire variable domain, with the rest obtained from reference TRBV28 and TRBJ2-5, is as follows: DVKVTQSSRYLVKRTGEKVFLECVQDMDHENMFWYRQDPGLGLRLIYFSYDVKMKEKGDIPEGYSVSREKKERFSLILESASTNQTSMYLCASSVTSVVEQYFGPGTRLLVL.

This clonotype was found a few times. This chain connects TRBV7-2 to TRBJ2-1; no definite D call. The V end was cut by 0 bases, the J end by 6 bases, with 6 bases between. Germline V gene sequence: CDR1 SGHTA, CDR2 FQGNSA. This CDR3 has 13 residues. CDR3: CASSLAASNEQFF. For the CDR3, the DNA is TGTGCCAGCAGCTTAGCTGCGAGCAATGAGCAGTTCTTC.

About this clonotype itself: A much bigger clone sits one base away, suggesting this may be a read error. The V and J genes are TRBV5-1 and TRBJ2-5; D perhaps matches TRBD2 (6 bases). CDR1 and CDR2 from the germline V gene are SGHRS and YFSETQ. This CDR3 spans 15 amino acids. V lost 4 bases and J 5 bases, leaving 18 bases between the germline ends. The CDR3 spells CASSRARGARETQYF. The CDR3 nucleotides read TGCGCCAGCAGCCGGGCCCGCGGGGCTCGGGAGACCCAGTACTTC.

The chain couples TRBV20-1 to TRBJ2-7; 9 nucleotides align to TRBD2. After removal of 3 bases from V and 5 bases from J, the junction contained 5 bases not matched to a gene. Germline CDR1 reads DFQATT; CDR2 reads SNEGSKA (reference sequence). The CDR3 runs 13 residues. For the CDR3, the DNA is TGCAGTGCTAGCCCGACTAGCGGCCACGAGCAGTACTTC. Translation gives CSASPTSGHEQYF.

This sequence joins TRBV24-1 and TRBJ1-2; 7 nucleotides match TRBD1. V gave up 3 bases and J gave up 6 bases; unmatched junction bases: 6. Germline V gene sequence: CDR1 KGHDR, CDR2 SFDVKD. The CDR3 covers 14 residues. The CDR3 here is CATSDRGQRDGYTF. The DNA of the CDR3 is TGTGCCACCAGTGATAGGGGACAGCGGGATGGCTACACCTTC.

This clonotype was counted a single time. The chain links TRBV5-1 to TRBJ2-1; the D call may be TRBD1 or TRBD2 (6 bases each). This CDR3 spans 14 amino acids. The V end was cut by 4 bases, the J end by 1 base, with 9 bases between. Germline V gives CDR1 SGHRS, CDR2 YFSETQ. CDR3 region: CASSGGLSYNEQFF. CDR3 sequence (DNA): TGCGCCAGCAGCGGGGGGCTTTCCTACAATGAGCAGTTCTTC.

In this sample, this clonotype turned up many times. The CDR3 spells CATSRERGFAYEQYF. In DNA form, the CDR3 reads TGTGCCACCAGCAGGGAAAGGGGGTTCGCCTACGAGCAGTACTTC. The chain links TRBV15 to TRBJ2-7; possible D gene TRBD1, 6 bases. This CDR3 comprises 15 residues. V was shortened by 3 bases and J by 2 bases, with 14 bases between the two germline ends. The V gene's germline CDR1 is LNHNV and CDR2 YYDKDF (reference sequence).

This clonotype was detected ten times or more. The chain links TRBV20-1 to TRBJ2-7, with 9 bases identical to TRBD2. Germline assignment: CDR1 DFQATT and CDR2 SNEGSKA (reference sequence). The CDR3 covers 16 residues. J was trimmed by 4 bases and V by 3 bases; bases with no gene match: 13. The CDR3 DNA is TGCAGTGCTAGGCCCGGGAGGAGCGGGAGGTTTTACGAGCAGTACTTC. Protein: CSARPGRSGRFYEQYF.

The chain carries TRBV6-2 or TRBV6-3 and TRBJ2-7; 14 bases line up with TRBD2. CDR3 length: 16 residues. V lost 8 bases to trimming and J lost 2 bases; unmatched junction nucleotides: 8. The V gene's germline CDR1 is MNHEY and CDR2 SVGEGT. The CDR3 DNA sequence: TGTGCCAGCTCCGGGACTAGCGGGAGCGTCACCTACGAGCAGTACTTC. Its protein is CASSGTSGSVTYEQYF.

This clonotype has a handful of counts. This chain connects TRBV27 to TRBJ2-7; 12 bases agree with TRBD1. The CDR3 loop spans 15 amino acids. Trimming at V came to 5 bases and at J to 6 bases, leaving 8 bases not matched to a gene. The V gene's germline CDR1 is MNHEY and CDR2 SMNVEV (reference sequence). CDR3 sequence: CASSPTGTGGVEQYF. CDR3 coding DNA: TGTGCCAGCAGTCCGACCGGGACAGGGGGCGTCGAGCAGTACTTC.

The gene calls are TRBV3-1 and TRBJ2-5; TRBD2 matches 12 bases. The CDR3 has 16 amino acids. Germline V gene data show CDR1 as LGHDT and CDR2 as YNNKEL (reference sequence). J was trimmed by 2 bases and V by 0 bases; bases with no gene match: 1. Here the CDR3 reads CASSQETSGRQETQYF. The CDR3 nucleotides read TGTGCCAGCAGCCAAGAGACTAGCGGGAGACAAGAGACCCAGTACTTC.

This clonotype has just a few counts. V gene TRBV29-1 combines with J gene TRBJ1-2; D is unresolved. Trimming removed 2 bases at V and 5 bases at J, with 6 bases between. Germline values: CDR1 SQVTM, CDR2 ANQGSEA. CDR3 length equals 11 residues. CDR3 protein: CSVERGYGYTF. The CDR3 region has the DNA TGCAGCGTTGAACGGGGATATGGCTACACCTTC.

There are many counts of this clonotype. V gene TRBV3-1 combines with J gene TRBJ2-5; TRBD2 agrees at 10 bases. CDR3 length: 17 residues. The germline V gene encodes CDR1 LGHDT and CDR2 YNNKEL (reference sequence). J lost 1 base, V lost 1 base, and 6 bases had no gene match. CDR3 nucleotide sequence: TGTGCCAGCAGCCAAGTTGAGAGCGGGAGGGTCCAAGAGACCCAGTACTTC. This encodes CASSQVESGRVQETQYF.

The chain is built from TRBV7-2 and TRBJ2-2; 10 nucleotides agree with TRBD2. The length of the CDR3 is 15 residues. J gave up 9 bases and V 5 bases, and 9 bases lay outside the gene matches. Looked up from germline, CDR1 is SGHTA and CDR2 is FQGNSA. The CDR3, as DNA: TGTGCCAGCAGCCCAGCGGGGGGGCCCTTCCGGGAGCTGTTTTTT. Translated: CASSPAGGPFRELFF.

The chain has TRBV29-1 and TRBJ1-5; the D gene is possibly TRBD1 (5 bases). The germline V and J ends were trimmed by 4 bases and 5 bases, with 12 bases remaining between them. The CDR3 contains 13 residues. Germline assignment: CDR1 SQVTM and CDR2 ANQGSEA. In nucleotides, the CDR3 is TGCAGCGTTGGCGGGGGGAGGGATCAGCCCCAGCATTTT. Translating gives CSVGGGRDQPQHF.

This clonotype came up a few times. The V and J genes are TRBV18 and TRBJ2-5; either TRBD1 or TRBD2 may supply D (5 bases each). Germline CDR1 and CDR2: KGHSH and LQKENI. V was shortened by 3 bases and J by 0 bases, with 8 bases between the two germline ends. This CDR3 has 14 residues. CDR3 sequence reads: CASSPPGHQETQYF. The CDR3 DNA sequence: TGTGCCAGCTCACCTCCGGGGCACCAAGAGACCCAGTACTTC.